This TCR beta chain stems from a study of shared clonotypes between healthy human individuals. Notes on the study in general: It was the non-shared clonotypes that had lower generation probabilities than clonotypes shared by all four donors. Shared across a few donors were around 5% of the naive CD4 clonotypes.

The V gene lost 1 base and the J gene lost 12 bases, with 21 bases spanning the gap. Germline V gene lookup returns CDR1 SGHAT and CDR2 FQNNGV. This CDR3 comprises 15 residues. The naive CD8 fraction comprised CD45RO-negative cells positively selected for CCR7 and excluded terminally differentiated effector memory CD45RA+ cells. Produced via immunoSEQ multiplex PCR; TCRdb's table is partial and in-frame only. This sample has millions of clones, with more than 85% found just once. Worth noting for this clone: Antigen unknown.

The source is a man younger than 35 in good health. Some clones in this sample may be carry-over from other donors' samples. The specimen sequenced was naive CD8+ T cells from PBMCs. V usage is TRBV11-2 and J usage is TRBJ1-1, with D unresolved. CDR3 sequence reads: CASSLVRPAGTEPFF. For the CDR3, the DNA is TGTGCCAGCAGCTTAGTTCGGCCTGCAGGCACGGAACCTTTCTTT. Supplemented by reference TRBV11-2 and TRBJ1-1, the full variable domain reads EAGVAQSPRYKIIEKRQSVAFWCNPISGHATLYWYQQILGQGPKLLIQFQNNGVVDDSQLPKDRFSAERLKGVDSTLKIQPAKLEDSAVYLCASSLVRPAGTEPFFGQGTRLTVV.